The 6 T cell receptor beta chains below all came from one sample that was sequenced in a study of molecular identifiers for immune sequencing clone quantification. From the PCR reads, TCRdb called clonotypes with MiXCR, one entry per CDR3 protein. This sample has about 68,000 distinct CDR3 sequences, with 15% to 20% found just once. The sample comprised naive CD8+ T cells from blood, with Jurkat cell RNA spiked in. Subset of the sample: FACS-sorted CD8+CD4-CCR7+CD45RA+ naive T cells. The source of these receptors is a human donor in good health. Some libraries in this study had Jurkat cell RNA spiked in.

On this clonotype: This may be a read error: a much more frequent sequence differs by one nucleotide. Here the CDR3 DNA reads TGTGCCACCGCTACCGGGGGGGCCGCGGACACTGAAGCTTTCTTT. It is translated as CATATGGAADTEAFF. The rearrangement joins TRBV24-1 to TRBJ1-1; tentatively, D is TRBD1 (6 bases). CDR1 and CDR2 (germline): KGHDR, SFDVKD. Deletions cut 9 bases from V and 3 bases from J, with 19 bases between. The CDR3 runs to 15 residues.

This clonotype was found many times. This rearrangement joins TRBV4-1 to TRBJ2-7, with a tentative D call TRBD1 (6 bases). Germline CDR1 MGHRA, CDR2 YSYEKL. This CDR3 has 15 residues. The ends were cut back, 1 base at V and 2 bases at J, with 12 bases in the middle. The CDR3 DNA is TGCGCCAGCAGCCAAGGAACAGGGTACCCCTACGAGCAGTACTTC. This codes for CASSQGTGYPYEQYF.

In its sample, this clonotype was seen many times. V gene TRBV7-9 combines with J gene TRBJ1-4; D unresolved. The germline V gene has CDR1 SEHNR and CDR2 FQNEAQ (reference sequence). The germline V and J ends were trimmed by 5 bases and 8 bases, with 15 bases remaining between them. The CDR3 is 14 residues long. The CDR3 nucleotides read TGTGCCAGCAGCCGGGCTTTGTCTGGGGAAAAACTGTTTTTT. Translation: CASSRALSGEKLFF.

This clonotype was found many times. The chain employs TRBV7-9 and TRBJ2-1; D possibly corresponds to TRBD2 (5 bases). Trimming took 2 bases from V and 5 from J, leaving 10 bases between them. The CDR3 runs to 14 residues. Germline CDR1 SEHNR, CDR2 FQNEAQ (reference sequence). Here the CDR3 reads CASSLSSSNNEQFF. The CDR3 DNA reads as TGTGCCAGCAGCTTATCTTCTAGCAACAATGAGCAGTTCTTC. Filled out from reference TRBV7-9 and TRBJ2-1, the complete variable domain reads DTGVSQNPRHKITKRGQNVTFRCDPISEHNRLYWYRQTLGQGPEFLTYFQNEAQLEKSRLLSDRFSAERPKGSFSTLEIQRTEQGDSAMYLCASSLSSSNNEQFFGPGTRLTVL.

This clonotype was counted ten times or more. The rearrangement links TRBV6-5 to TRBJ1-6, with a possible D match to TRBD1 (5 bases). The ends were cut back, 0 bases at V and 11 bases at J, with 26 bases in the middle. The CDR3 is 19 residues long. Germline CDR1 is MNHEY and CDR2 is SVGAGI. This chain's CDR3 is CASSYSIMGPGRRSPPLHF. The CDR3 DNA is TGTGCCAGCAGTTACTCGATTATGGGACCGGGACGCCGAAGCCCACCCCTCCACTTT.

Ten or more counts support this clonotype. This sequence joins TRBV20-1 and TRBJ2-1; tentatively, D is TRBD1 (6 bases). The CDR3 spans 14 residues. Per germline, CDR1 DFQATT and CDR2 SNEGSKA (reference sequence). Deletions cut 2 bases from V and 1 base from J, with 9 bases between. The CDR3 loop reads CSARLGQSYNEQFF. CDR3 nucleotide sequence: TGCAGTGCTAGACTTGGACAGTCCTACAATGAGCAGTTCTTC.